Listed below are T cell receptor beta chains from one sample, sequenced in a study of blood T cell repertoires in COVID-19. TCRdb's copy holds only in-frame clones and misses some; the assay was immunoSEQ multiplex PCR. The sample has some 190,000 clones, about 70% seen once. The sequencing sample was made of peripheral blood. The receptor set was obtained from a woman in her forties or fifties with active or convalescent COVID-19. Both conserved end residues are part of each CDR3. The D gene is left open where the match is weak. Not all rows give a size; the values are once, few, many and, for expanded clones, a class.

J gene | clone size | D gene | V gene | CDR3 protein | CDR3 DNA
TRBJ2-1 | once | TRBD1 | TRBV30 | CAWGRDRMSEQFF | TGTGCCTGGGGAAGGGACAGGATGAGTGAGCAGTTCTTC
TRBJ1-5 | . | . | TRBV18 | CASSATGPGQPQHF | TGTGCCAGCTCAGCAACAGGGCCGGGGCAGCCCCAGCATTTT
TRBJ1-2 | . | TRBD1 | TRBV7-3 | CASSTGAGNGYTF | TGTGCCAGCAGCACAGGGGCCGGGAATGGCTACACCTTC
TRBJ1-1 | . | . | TRBV28 | CASGRRGTEAFF | TGTGCCAGCGGCCGACGGGGGACTGAAGCTTTCTTT
TRBJ2-6 | . | . | TRBV5-6 | CASKLGGSAIGPGANVLTF | TGTGCCAGCAAACTTGGGGGGTCGGCCATCGGTCCTGGGGCCAACGTCCTGACTTTC
TRBJ2-5 | . | . | TRBV4-3 | CASSQGGSGETQYF | TGCGCCAGCAGCCAAGGTGGCAGCGGAGAGACCCAGTACTTC
TRBJ2-5 | . | . | TRBV20-1 | CSVRLWETQYF | TGCAGTGTTCGACTATGGGAGACCCAGTACTTC
TRBJ2-5 | . | . | TRBV5-1 | CASTSDIETQYF | TGCGCCAGCACCTCTGACATTGAGACCCAGTACTTC
TRBJ2-7 | . | TRBD2 | TRBV6-5 | CASSYAIAGGYEQYF | TGTGCCAGCAGTTACGCAATAGCGGGAGGGTACGAGCAGTACTTC
TRBJ2-7 | . | TRBD2 | TRBV6-2/TRBV6-3 | CASSWTSGTYEQYF | TGTGCCAGCAGTTGGACTAGCGGAACCTACGAGCAGTACTTC
TRBJ1-3 | . | TRBD1 | TRBV27 | CASSKTGSSGNTIYF | TGTGCCAGCAGTAAGACAGGGAGCTCAGGAAACACCATATATTTT
TRBJ2-3 | once | . | TRBV29-1 | CSGGGRPSTDTQYF | TGCAGCGGGGGGGGCCGTCCTAGCACAGATACGCAGTATTTT
TRBJ2-3 | . | . | TRBV28 | CASSLLGGTRTDTQYF | TGTGCCAGCAGTTTATTGGGGGGTACTAGAACAGATACGCAGTATTTT
TRBJ1-1 | . | . | TRBV7-2 | CASSSSRVRTEAFF | TGTGCCAGCAGCTCTTCGCGGGTTCGCACTGAAGCTTTCTTT
TRBJ2-7 | once | TRBD1 | TRBV7-6 | CASSGTGTGNYEQYF | TGTGCCAGCAGCGGAACCGGGACAGGGAACTACGAGCAGTACTTC
TRBJ1-4 | . | TRBD1 | TRBV4-2 | CASSLRDRGGEKLFF | TGTGCCAGCAGCCTCCGGGACAGGGGGGGAGAAAAACTGTTTTTT
TRBJ2-5 | . | . | TRBV7-9 | CASSLTDRGGGRGGTQYF | TGTGCCAGCAGCCTAACGGACAGAGGCGGAGGCCGAGGAGGGACCCAGTACTTC
TRBJ2-7 | . | TRBD1 | TRBV7-9 | CASSGPAPGTVTYEQYF | TGTGCCAGCAGCGGTCCCGCCCCCGGGACAGTTACCTACGAGCAGTACTTC
TRBJ2-3 | once | . | TRBV7-2 | CASSSSRGSTDTQYF | TGTGCCAGCAGCTCCTCCAGGGGTAGCACAGATACGCAGTATTTT
TRBJ2-5 | . | . | TRBV30 | CACETPAGETQYF | TGTGCCTGCGAAACTCCGGCGGGAGAGACCCAGTACTTC
TRBJ2-2 | . | TRBD2 | TRBV11-3 | CASSASGVNTGELFF | TGTGCCAGCAGCGCTAGCGGGGTGAACACCGGGGAGCTGTTTTTT
TRBJ2-2 | . | . | TRBV14 | CASSPPGRVGTGELFF | TGTGCCAGCAGCCCCCCCGGCAGGGTGGGTACCGGGGAGCTGTTTTTT
TRBJ2-1 | . | . | TRBV19 | CASSIVRLASNEQFF | TGTGCCAGTAGTATAGTCAGGCTAGCGAGCAATGAGCAGTTCTTC
TRBJ1-1 | . | . | TRBV2 | CASMVRGANTEAFF | TGTGCCAGCATGGTACGGGGGGCGAACACTGAAGCTTTCTTT
TRBJ1-4 | . | . | TRBV7-8 | CASSLVGGEKLFF | TGTGCCAGCAGCTTAGTGGGGGGTGAAAAACTGTTTTTT
TRBJ2-2 | . | TRBD1 | TRBV20-1 | CSASRTGATGELFF | TGCAGTGCTAGTCGGACAGGGGCCACCGGGGAGCTGTTTTTT
TRBJ2-7 | . | TRBD2 | TRBV27 | CASRLRSRLAGDYEQYF | TGTGCCAGCAGACTCCGTAGTCGGCTAGCGGGAGACTACGAGCAGTACTTC
TRBJ2-7 | . | TRBD2 | TRBV9 | CASSVLASGAYEQYF | TGTGCCAGCAGCGTCCTGGCTAGCGGCGCCTACGAGCAGTACTTC
TRBJ1-1 | few | . | TRBV19 | CASSKQGGTEAFF | TGTGCCAGTAGTAAGCAGGGAGGCACTGAAGCTTTCTTT
TRBJ1-2 | . | . | TRBV2 | CASRGGGYGYTF | TGTGCCAGCCGAGGGGGGGGCTATGGCTACACCTTC
TRBJ1-1 | . | TRBD1 | TRBV2 | CASRGTAGGYGNTEAFF | TGTGCCAGCAGGGGGACGGCAGGGGGCTATGGAAACACTGAAGCTTTCTTT
TRBJ1-2 | . | . | TRBV14 | CASSPQGFGYTF | TGTGCCAGCAGCCCGCAGGGGTTCGGCTACACCTTC
TRBJ2-1 | . | TRBD1 | TRBV5-4 | CASSLVGQGRYEQFF | TGTGCCAGCAGCTTGGTGGGACAGGGGAGGTATGAGCAGTTCTTC
TRBJ2-5 | . | TRBD2 | TRBV2 | CASSPPEERGEETQYF | TGTGCCAGCAGTCCCCCCGAGGAGCGGGGGGAAGAGACCCAGTACTTC
TRBJ2-1 | . | TRBD1 | TRBV24-1 | CATSDFGDSYNEQFF | TGTGCCACCAGTGATTTTGGGGACAGCTACAATGAGCAGTTCTTC
TRBJ1-1 | . | . | TRBV5-8 | CASSLGAGEAFF | TGTGCCAGCAGCCTTGGGGCTGGTGAAGCTTTCTTT
TRBJ1-1 | . | . | TRBV25-1 | CASINQMNTEAFF | TGTGCCAGCATAAACCAGATGAACACTGAAGCTTTCTTT
TRBJ1-2 | . | . | TRBV7-2 | CASSPLSYGYTF | TGTGCCAGCAGCCCCCTATCCTATGGCTACACCTTC
TRBJ2-7 | . | TRBD1 | TRBV10-1 | CASSEPGQGDEQYF | TGCGCCAGCAGCGAACCGGGACAGGGCGACGAGCAGTACTTC
TRBJ1-1 | . | . | TRBV6-5 | CGGGSDFMNTEAFF | TGTGGCGGTGGGTCAGACTTTATGAACACTGAAGCTTTCTTT
TRBJ1-4 | . | . | TRBV5-8 | CASSLAGREKLFF | TGTGCCAGCAGCTTGGCCGGCAGGGAAAAACTGTTTTTT
TRBJ2-1 | . | TRBD1 | TRBV2 | CASSATTGSNEQFF | TGTGCCAGCAGCGCTACGACAGGGAGCAATGAGCAGTTCTTC